The T cell receptor (beta chain) under discussion was sequenced for a study of control samples from healthy donors and cancer patients. Clones were read by immunoSEQ multiplex PCR, and TCRdb kept only the in-frame ones, dropping some. The table has about 160,000 clones, 94% seen once; the top ten hold 14%. The CDR3 contains 16 residues. CDR1 is SGHTA, CDR2 FQGNSA, per germline. Trimming removed 1 base from V and 1 base from J; junction bases left unmatched: 5. This sequence joins TRBV7-2 and TRBJ2-5; 8 positions match TRBD2. Sequencing was done on a sample of PBMCs. This clonotype was sampled from a man aged 55 to 70 with colorectal cancer. CDR3 amino acids: CASSLGAGATQETQYF. The CDR3 DNA reads TGTGCCAGCAGCTTAGGAGCGGGGGCGACCCAAGAGACCCAGTACTTC.